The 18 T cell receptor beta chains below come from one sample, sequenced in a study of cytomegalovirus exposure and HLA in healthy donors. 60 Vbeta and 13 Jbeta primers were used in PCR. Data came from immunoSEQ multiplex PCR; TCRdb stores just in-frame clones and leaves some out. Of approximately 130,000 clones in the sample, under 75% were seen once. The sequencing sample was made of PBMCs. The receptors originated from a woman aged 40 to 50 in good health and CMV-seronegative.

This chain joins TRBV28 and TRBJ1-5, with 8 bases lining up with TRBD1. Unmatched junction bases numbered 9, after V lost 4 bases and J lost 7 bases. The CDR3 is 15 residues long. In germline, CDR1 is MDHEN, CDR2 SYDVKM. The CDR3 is CASSSQQGVGQPQHF. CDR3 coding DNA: TGTGCCAGCAGTTCCCAACAGGGGGTGGGGCAGCCCCAGCATTTT.

The CDR3 DNA sequence: TGTGCCAGCAATGTCGGGGTGAACACTGAAGCTTTCTTT. Translated: CASNVGVNTEAFF. This chain connects TRBV2 to TRBJ1-1; D ambiguous. The CDR3 has 13 amino acids. V shed 7 bases and J shed 0 bases, with 9 bases lying between them. Germline loops: CDR1 SNHLY, CDR2 FYNNEI. Filled out from reference TRBV2 and TRBJ1-1, the complete variable domain reads EPEVTQTPSHQVTQMGQEVILRCVPISNHLYFYWYRQILGQKVEFLVSFYNNEISEKSEIFDDQFSVERPDGSNFTLKIRSTKLEDSAMYFCASNVGVNTEAFFGQGTRLTVV.

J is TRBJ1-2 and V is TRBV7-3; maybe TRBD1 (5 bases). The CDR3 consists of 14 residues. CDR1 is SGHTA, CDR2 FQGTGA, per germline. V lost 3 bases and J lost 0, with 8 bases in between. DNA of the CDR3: TGTGCCAGCAGCTTGGGGGGAGCTAACTATGGCTACACCTTC. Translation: CASSLGGANYGYTF. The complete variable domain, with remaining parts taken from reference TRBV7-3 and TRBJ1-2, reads GAGVSQTPSNKVTEKGKYVELRCDPISGHTALYWYRQSLGQGPEFLIYFQGTGAADDSGLPNDRFFAVRPEGSVSTLKIQRTERGDSAVYLCASSLGGANYGYTFGSGTRLTVV.

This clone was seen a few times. In DNA form, the CDR3 reads TGTGCCAGTAGTATAGGGACACCCTACGAGCAGTACTTC. Amino acid sequence: CASSIGTPYEQYF. The V call is TRBV19, the J call TRBJ2-7, with D maybe TRBD1 (5 bases). V was pared by 1 base and J by 2 bases, with 6 bases between. CDR1 is LNHDA and CDR2 is SQIVND in the germline V gene (reference sequence). This CDR3 is built from 13 residues.

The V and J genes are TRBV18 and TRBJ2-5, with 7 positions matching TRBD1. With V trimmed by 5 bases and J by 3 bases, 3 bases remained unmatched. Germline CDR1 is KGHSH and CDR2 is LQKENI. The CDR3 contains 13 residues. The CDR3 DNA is TGTGCCAGCTCAAGGGGACAGAAAGAGACCCAGTACTTC. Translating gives CASSRGQKETQYF.

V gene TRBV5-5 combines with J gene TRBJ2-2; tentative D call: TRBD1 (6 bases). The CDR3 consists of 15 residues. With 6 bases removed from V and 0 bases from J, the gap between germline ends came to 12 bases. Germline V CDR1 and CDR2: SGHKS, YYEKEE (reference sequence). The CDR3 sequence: CASNRVSTNTGELFF. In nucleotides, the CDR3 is TGTGCCAGCAACAGGGTTTCTACGAACACCGGGGAGCTGTTTTTT. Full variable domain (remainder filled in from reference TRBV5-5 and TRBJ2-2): DAGVTQSPTHLIKTRGQQVTLRCSPISGHKSVSWYQQVLGQGPQFIFQYYEKEERGRGNFPDRFSARQFPNYSSELNVNALLLGDSALYLCASNRVSTNTGELFFGEGSRLTVL.

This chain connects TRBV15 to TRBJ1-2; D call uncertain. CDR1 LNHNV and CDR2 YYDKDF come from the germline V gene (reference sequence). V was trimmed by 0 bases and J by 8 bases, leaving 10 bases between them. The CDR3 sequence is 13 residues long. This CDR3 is CATSRDRVSGYTF. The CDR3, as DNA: TGTGCCACCAGCAGAGATAGAGTTTCCGGCTACACCTTC.

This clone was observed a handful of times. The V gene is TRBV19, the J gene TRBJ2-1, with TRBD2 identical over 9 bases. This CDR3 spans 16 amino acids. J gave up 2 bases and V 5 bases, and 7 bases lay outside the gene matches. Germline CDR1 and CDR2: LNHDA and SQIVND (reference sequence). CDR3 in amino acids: CASSSVTSGTYNEQFF. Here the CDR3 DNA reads TGTGCCAGTAGTTCCGTGACTAGCGGAACCTACAATGAGCAGTTCTTC. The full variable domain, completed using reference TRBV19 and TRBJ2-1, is DGGITQSPKYLFRKEGQNVTLSCEQNLNHDAMYWYRQDPGQGLRLIYYSQIVNDFQKGDIAEGYSVSREKKESFPLTVTSAQKNPTAFYLCASSSVTSGTYNEQFFGPGTRLTVL.

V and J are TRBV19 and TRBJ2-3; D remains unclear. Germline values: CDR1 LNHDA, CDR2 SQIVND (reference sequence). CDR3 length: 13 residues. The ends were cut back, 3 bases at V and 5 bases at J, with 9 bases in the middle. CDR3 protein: CASSISLRDTQYF. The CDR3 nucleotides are TGTGCCAGTAGTATTAGTTTAAGAGATACGCAGTATTTT. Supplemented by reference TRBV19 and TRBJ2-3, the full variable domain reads DGGITQSPKYLFRKEGQNVTLSCEQNLNHDAMYWYRQDPGQGLRLIYYSQIVNDFQKGDIAEGYSVSREKKESFPLTVTSAQKNPTAFYLCASSISLRDTQYFGPGTRLTVL.

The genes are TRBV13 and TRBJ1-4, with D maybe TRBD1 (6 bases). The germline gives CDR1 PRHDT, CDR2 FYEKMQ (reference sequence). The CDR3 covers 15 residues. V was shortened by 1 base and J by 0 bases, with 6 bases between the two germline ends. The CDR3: CASSLDRATNEKLFF. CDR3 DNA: TGTGCCAGCAGCTTAGACAGGGCAACTAATGAAAAACTGTTTTTT.

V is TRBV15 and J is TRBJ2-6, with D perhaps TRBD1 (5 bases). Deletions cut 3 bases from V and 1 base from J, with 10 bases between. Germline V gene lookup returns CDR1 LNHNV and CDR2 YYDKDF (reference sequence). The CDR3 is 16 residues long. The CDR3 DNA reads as TGTGCCACCAGCAGGGTGGGGCGATCTGGGGCCAACGTCCTGACTTTC. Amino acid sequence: CATSRVGRSGANVLTF.

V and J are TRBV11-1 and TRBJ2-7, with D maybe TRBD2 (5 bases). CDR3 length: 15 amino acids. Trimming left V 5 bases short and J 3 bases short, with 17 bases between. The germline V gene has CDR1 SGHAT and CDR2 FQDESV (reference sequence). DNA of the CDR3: TGTGCCAGCAGCCCCCTCGGGGTGGGAAGCTACGAGCAGTACTTC. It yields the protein CASSPLGVGSYEQYF.

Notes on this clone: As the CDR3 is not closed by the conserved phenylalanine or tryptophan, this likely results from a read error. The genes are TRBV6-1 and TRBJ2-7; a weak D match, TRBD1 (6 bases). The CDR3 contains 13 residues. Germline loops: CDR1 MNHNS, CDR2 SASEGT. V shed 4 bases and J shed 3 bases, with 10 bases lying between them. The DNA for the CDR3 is TGTGCCAGCAGTGCCGGACAGTTCTACGAGCAGTACCTC. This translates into CASSAGQFYEQYL.

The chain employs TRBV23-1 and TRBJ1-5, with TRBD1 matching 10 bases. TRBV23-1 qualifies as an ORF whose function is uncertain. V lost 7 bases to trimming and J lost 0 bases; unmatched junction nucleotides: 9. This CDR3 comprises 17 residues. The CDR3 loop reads CASIFKGQGYSNQPQHF. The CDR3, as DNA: TGCGCCAGCATTTTCAAGGGACAGGGGTATAGCAATCAGCCCCAGCATTTT.

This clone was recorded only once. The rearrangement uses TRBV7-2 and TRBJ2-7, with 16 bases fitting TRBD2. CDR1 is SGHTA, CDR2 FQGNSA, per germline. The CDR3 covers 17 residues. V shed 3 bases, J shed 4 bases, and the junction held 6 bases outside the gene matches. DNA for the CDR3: TGTGCCAGCAGCTTTACCGGGACTAGCGGGGGGGATTACGAGCAGTACTTC. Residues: CASSFTGTSGGDYEQYF. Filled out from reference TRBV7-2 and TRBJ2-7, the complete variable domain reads GAGVSQSPSNKVTEKGKDVELRCDPISGHTALYWYRQSLGQGLEFLIYFQGNSAPDKSGLPSDRFSAERTGGSVSTLTIQRTQQEDSAVYLCASSFTGTSGGDYEQYFGPGTRLTVT.

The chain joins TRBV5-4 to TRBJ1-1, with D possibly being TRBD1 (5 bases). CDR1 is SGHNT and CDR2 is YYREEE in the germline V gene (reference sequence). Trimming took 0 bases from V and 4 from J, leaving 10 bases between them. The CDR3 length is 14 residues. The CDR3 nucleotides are TGTGCCAGCAGCTTGGGACTTGACAGCACTGAAGCTTTCTTT. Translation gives CASSLGLDSTEAFF. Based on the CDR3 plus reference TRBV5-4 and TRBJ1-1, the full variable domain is ETGVTQSPTHLIKTRGQQVTLRCSSQSGHNTVSWYQQALGQGPQFIFQYYREEENGRGNFPPRFSGLQFPNYSSELNVNALELDDSALYLCASSLGLDSTEAFFGQGTRLTVV.

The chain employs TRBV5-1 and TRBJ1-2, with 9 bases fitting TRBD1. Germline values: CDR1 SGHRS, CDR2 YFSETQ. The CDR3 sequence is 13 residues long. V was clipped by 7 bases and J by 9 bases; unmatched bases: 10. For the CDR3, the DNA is TGCGCCAGCGGCCCCGGACAGGGGTATCGCTACACCTTC. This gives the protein CASGPGQGYRYTF. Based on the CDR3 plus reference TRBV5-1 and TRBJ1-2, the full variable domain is KAGVTQTPRYLIKTRGQQVTLSCSPISGHRSVSWYQQTPGQGLQFLFEYFSETQRNKGNFPGRFSGRQFSNSRSEMNVSTLELGDSALYLCASGPGQGYRYTFGSGTRLTVV.

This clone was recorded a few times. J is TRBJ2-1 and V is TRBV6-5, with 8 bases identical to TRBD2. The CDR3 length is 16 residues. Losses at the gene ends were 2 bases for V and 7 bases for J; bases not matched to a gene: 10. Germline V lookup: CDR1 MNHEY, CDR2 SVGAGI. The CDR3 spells CASSYTPAGETNEQFF. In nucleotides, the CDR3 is TGTGCCAGCAGTTACACCCCAGCGGGGGAGACGAATGAGCAGTTCTTC.